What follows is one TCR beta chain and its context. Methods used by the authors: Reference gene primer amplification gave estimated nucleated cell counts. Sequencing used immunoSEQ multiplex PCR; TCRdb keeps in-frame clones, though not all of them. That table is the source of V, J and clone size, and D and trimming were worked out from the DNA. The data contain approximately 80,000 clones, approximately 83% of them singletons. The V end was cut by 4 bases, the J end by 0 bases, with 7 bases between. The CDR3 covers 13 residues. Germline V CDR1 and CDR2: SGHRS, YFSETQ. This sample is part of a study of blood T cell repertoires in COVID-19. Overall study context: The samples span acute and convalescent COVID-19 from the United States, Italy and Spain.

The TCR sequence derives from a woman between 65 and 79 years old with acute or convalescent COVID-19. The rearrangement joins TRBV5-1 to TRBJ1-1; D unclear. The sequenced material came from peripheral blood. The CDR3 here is CASSITVNTEAFF. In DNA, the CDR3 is TGCGCCAGCAGCATTACAGTGAACACTGAAGCTTTCTTT.